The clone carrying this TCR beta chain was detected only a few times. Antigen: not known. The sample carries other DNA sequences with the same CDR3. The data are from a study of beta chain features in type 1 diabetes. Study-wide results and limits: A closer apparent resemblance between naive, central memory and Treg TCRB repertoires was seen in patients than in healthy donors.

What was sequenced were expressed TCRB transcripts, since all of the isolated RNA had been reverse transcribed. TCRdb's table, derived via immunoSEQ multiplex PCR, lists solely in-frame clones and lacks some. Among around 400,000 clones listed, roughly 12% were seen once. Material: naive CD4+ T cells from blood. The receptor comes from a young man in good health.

The CDR3 DNA reads TGTGCCAGCAGCGTAGGTCAGGGAAACTACGAGCAGTACTTC. Protein product: CASSVGQGNYEQYF. V usage is TRBV9 and J usage is TRBJ2-7, with a weak D call TRBD1 (5 bases). Germline loops: CDR1 SGDLS, CDR2 YYNGEE. Trimming stripped 0 bases from V and 3 bases from J, with 10 bases between. CDR3 size: 14 residues.